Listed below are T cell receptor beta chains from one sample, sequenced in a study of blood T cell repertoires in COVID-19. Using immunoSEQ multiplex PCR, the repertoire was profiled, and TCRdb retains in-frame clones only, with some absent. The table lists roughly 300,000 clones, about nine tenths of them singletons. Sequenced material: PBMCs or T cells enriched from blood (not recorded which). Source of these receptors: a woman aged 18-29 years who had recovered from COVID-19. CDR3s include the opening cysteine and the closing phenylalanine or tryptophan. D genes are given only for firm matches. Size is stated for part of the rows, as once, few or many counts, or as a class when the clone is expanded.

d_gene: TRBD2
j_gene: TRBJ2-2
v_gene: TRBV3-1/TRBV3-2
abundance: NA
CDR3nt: TGTGCCAGCAGCCGGTCTAGCGGGAGGCCCGGGGAGCTGTTTTTT
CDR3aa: CASSRSSGRPGELFF

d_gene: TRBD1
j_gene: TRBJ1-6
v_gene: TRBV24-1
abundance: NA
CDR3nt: TGTGCCACCAGTGATTCGGGACAGGGGGATTCGGCACCCCTCCACTTT
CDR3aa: CATSDSGQGDSAPLHF

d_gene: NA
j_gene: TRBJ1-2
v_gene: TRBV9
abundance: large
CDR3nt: TGTGCCAGCAGCGCTATAGGGACACCCTATGGCTACACCTTC
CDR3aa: CASSAIGTPYGYTF

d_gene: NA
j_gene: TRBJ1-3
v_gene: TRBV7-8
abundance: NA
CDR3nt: TGTGCCAGCAGCTTAGTAGGACAGTTCTCTGGAAACACCATATATTTT
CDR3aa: CASSLVGQFSGNTIYF

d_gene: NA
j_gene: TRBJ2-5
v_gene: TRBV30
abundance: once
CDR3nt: TGTGCCTGGAGTCCGGACAGCCAAGAGACCCAGTACTTC
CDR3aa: CAWSPDSQETQYF

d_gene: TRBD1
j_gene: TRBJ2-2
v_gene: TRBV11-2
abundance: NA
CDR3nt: TGTGCCAGCAGCTCACTTACGGGGACAGGCACGAACACCGGGGAGCTGTTTTTT
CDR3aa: CASSSLTGTGTNTGELFF

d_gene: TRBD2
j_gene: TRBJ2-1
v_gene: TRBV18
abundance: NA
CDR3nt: TGTGCCAGCTCGGGACTAGCGGGAGAGGGGTCCTACAATGAGCAGTTCTTC
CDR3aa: CASSGLAGEGSYNEQFF

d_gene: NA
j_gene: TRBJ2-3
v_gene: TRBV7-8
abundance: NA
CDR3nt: TGTGCCAGCAGCTTAGCGAGGAGCACAGATACGCAGTATTTT
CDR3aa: CASSLARSTDTQYF

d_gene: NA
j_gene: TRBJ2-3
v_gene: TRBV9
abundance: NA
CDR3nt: TGTGCCAGCAGCGGCCTAGGAGATACGCAGTATTTT
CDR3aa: CASSGLGDTQYF

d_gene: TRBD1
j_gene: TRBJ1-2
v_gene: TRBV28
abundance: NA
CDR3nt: TGTGCCAGCAGCCGACAGGGGGGACTCAACTATGGCTACACCTTC
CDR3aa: CASSRQGGLNYGYTF